Listed below are T cell receptor beta chains from one sample, sequenced in a study of shared clonotypes between healthy human individuals. The protocol was immunoSEQ multiplex PCR, while the TCRdb copy is restricted to in-frame clones and leaves out a portion. The sample comprises 600,000 to 750,000 clones, 55% to 80% of which are singletons, and under 2% rests with the top ten. Material for sequencing was memory CD4+ T cells sorted from blood. The receptor source for this set is a woman under 40 in good health. Both conserved end residues are trimmed from each CDR3. Fields, in order: V gene, clone size, J gene, CDR3 protein. Clone size is stated in some rows and not others, as once, few, many or a class when expanded.

TRBV28,.,TRBJ1-3,ASNKGGSTGNTIY
TRBV6-1,.,TRBJ1-5,ASSMPHQPQH
TRBV4-1,many,TRBJ2-2,ASSQGSLRGPLDGTGELF
TRBV28,once,TRBJ1-2,ASRLTNYGYT
TRBV9,.,TRBJ2-7,ASSPRGASGSIRSYEQY
TRBV10-1,many,TRBJ2-3,ASSGQGAVDTQY
TRBV5-1,once,TRBJ2-6,ASSWTGYGGANVLT
TRBV5-1,.,TRBJ2-1,ASSQQNEQF
TRBV4-1,.,TRBJ1-1,ASSHPQGTEAF
TRBV27,.,TRBJ2-7,ASSPLAGGHPGSYEQY
TRBV29-1,.,TRBJ2-3,SVDLGQKGTDTQY
TRBV2,.,TRBJ2-2,ASSAQGTNTGELF
TRBV5-4,.,TRBJ2-3,ASSLALERTDTQY
TRBV9,.,TRBJ2-1,ASSPQGAGYNEQF
TRBV4-1,.,TRBJ2-1,ASSHPGTRFYNEQF
TRBV6-5,.,TRBJ2-2,ASSYQGAKVAGELF
TRBV30,.,TRBJ1-6,AWSGEIYSYNSPLH
TRBV18,.,TRBJ2-5,ASSPRDRGYQETQY
TRBV2,few,TRBJ1-2,ASSRQGFGYT
TRBV27,.,TRBJ2-3,ASSLSVLPRDTQY
TRBV2,.,TRBJ1-5,ASSRSNLGQGGQPQH
TRBV28,.,TRBJ2-2,ASSLRPGTSNTGELF
TRBV18,.,TRBJ1-2,ASSPGQGVFDYGYT
TRBV6-1,once,TRBJ2-3,ATLIEGGTDTQY
TRBV7-9,few,TRBJ2-7,ASSFGRRQY
TRBV18,.,TRBJ1-3,ASSPRPSSSGNTIY
TRBV7-9,.,TRBJ1-2,ASSRLRDGYT
TRBV15,.,TRBJ2-1,ATSRDFGRADNEQF
TRBV7-2,.,TRBJ2-3,ASSYFRLAGGPLATQY
TRBV6-5,many,TRBJ2-3,ATSGGTDTQY
TRBV19,.,TRBJ1-1,ASSINGNTEAF
TRBV4-1,.,TRBJ2-2,ASSQEPLSGSRTGELF
TRBV25-1,.,TRBJ1-1,ASSDVYTEAF
TRBV12-5,.,TRBJ2-3,ASGLGGSRDTQY
TRBV19,few,TRBJ2-5,ASSMGGIQETQY
TRBV19,.,TRBJ1-5,ASSPGTASNQPQH
TRBV5-1,.,TRBJ2-2,ASSLDGTGRTGELF
TRBV6-1,.,TRBJ1-2,ASSDWSSGYGYT
TRBV27,.,TRBJ1-3,ASSRQGPLYSGNTIY
TRBV18,.,TRBJ2-1,ASSPPGQVYNEQF
TRBV2,.,TRBJ2-7,ASSERWARGAYEQY
TRBV5-8,.,TRBJ2-5,ASSLVDFPETQY
TRBV5-1,.,TRBJ2-7,ASSSSQGREQY
TRBV5-6,.,TRBJ2-1,ASSLWEDKQF
TRBV2,.,TRBJ1-1,ASTGESITEAF
TRBV5-1,.,TRBJ2-7,ASSLVLNSYEQY
TRBV7-2,once,TRBJ2-3,ASSILEFADTQY
TRBV11-2,.,TRBJ2-3,ASSLTRSRDTQY
TRBV30,few,TRBJ1-5,ASSPGGNQPQH
TRBV5-1,.,TRBJ2-5,ASSGGQVAETQY
TRBV6-5,.,TRBJ2-7,ASSSGRESEQY
TRBV29-1,once,TRBJ2-1,SVEVVAGANEQF
TRBV28,.,TRBJ1-3,ASSTRQGESGNTIY
TRBV27,.,TRBJ1-5,ASSSYSNQPQH
TRBV19,many,TRBJ1-1,ASSSPPAAGLMNTEAF